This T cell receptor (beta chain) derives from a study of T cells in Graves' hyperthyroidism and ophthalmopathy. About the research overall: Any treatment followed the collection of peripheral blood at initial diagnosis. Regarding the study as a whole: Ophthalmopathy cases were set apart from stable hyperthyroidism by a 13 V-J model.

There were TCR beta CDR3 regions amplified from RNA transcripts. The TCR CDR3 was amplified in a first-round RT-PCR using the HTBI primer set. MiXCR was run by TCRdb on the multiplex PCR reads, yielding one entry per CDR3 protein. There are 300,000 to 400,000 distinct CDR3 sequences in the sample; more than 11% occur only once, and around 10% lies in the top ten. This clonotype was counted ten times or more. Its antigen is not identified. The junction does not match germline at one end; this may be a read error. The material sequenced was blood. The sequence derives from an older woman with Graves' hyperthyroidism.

The CDR3 nucleotides are TGCAGCGTCGAAGGGGGGACCCTAGAATCGGATGGCTACACCTTC. This encodes CSVEGGTLESDGYTF. The gene calls are TRBV29-1 and TRBJ1-2, with D possibly matching TRBD1 (6 bases). The germline V gene encodes CDR1 SQVTM and CDR2 ANQGSEA. The CDR3 runs 15 residues. Variable domain in full (rest from reference TRBV29-1 and TRBJ1-2): SAVISQKPSRDICQRGTSLTIQCQVDSQVTMMFWYRQQPGQSLTLIATANQGSEATYESGFVIDKFPISRPNLTFSTLTVSNMSPEDSSIYLCSVEGGTLESDGYTFGSGTRLTVV.